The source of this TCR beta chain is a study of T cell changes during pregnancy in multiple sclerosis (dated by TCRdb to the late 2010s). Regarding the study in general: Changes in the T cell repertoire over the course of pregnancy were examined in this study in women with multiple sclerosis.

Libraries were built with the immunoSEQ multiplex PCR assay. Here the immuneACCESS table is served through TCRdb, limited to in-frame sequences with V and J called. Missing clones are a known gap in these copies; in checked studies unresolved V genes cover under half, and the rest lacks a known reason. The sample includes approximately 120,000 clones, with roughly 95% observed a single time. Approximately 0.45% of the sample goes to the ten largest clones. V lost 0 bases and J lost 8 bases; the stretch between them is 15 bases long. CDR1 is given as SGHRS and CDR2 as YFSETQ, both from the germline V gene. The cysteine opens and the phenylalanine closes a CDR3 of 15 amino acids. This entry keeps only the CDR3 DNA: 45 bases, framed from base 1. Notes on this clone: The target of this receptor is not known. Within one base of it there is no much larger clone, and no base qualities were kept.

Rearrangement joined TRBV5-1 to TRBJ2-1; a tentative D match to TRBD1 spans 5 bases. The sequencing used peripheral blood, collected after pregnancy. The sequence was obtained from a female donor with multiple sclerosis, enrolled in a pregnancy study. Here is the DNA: TGCGCCAGCAGCTTGGAGGTGGGCAGGGCCCATGAGCAGTTCTTC. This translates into CASSLEVGRAHEQFF.